The next 24 T cell receptor beta chains were all read from a single sample in a study of T cell changes during pregnancy in multiple sclerosis. Measured with immunoSEQ multiplex PCR; TCRdb has only the in-frame clones, and not every one. The table has fewer than 50,000 clones, around 94% seen once; the top ten hold roughly 5%. Sequences were derived from CD8+ T cells from peripheral blood mononuclear cells, sampled before pregnancy. These TCRs come from a female donor with multiple sclerosis, enrolled in a pregnancy study.

V usage is TRBV7-9 and J usage is TRBJ2-3; TRBD2 matches at 9 bases. Germline-derived CDR1 and CDR2 are SEHNR and FQNEAQ (reference sequence). The CDR3 runs 16 residues. Losses at the gene ends were 5 bases for V and 0 bases for J; bases not matched to a gene: 6. DNA for the CDR3: TGTGCCAGCAGCGATTATACTAGCGGGAGCACAGATACGCAGTATTTT. This translates into CASSDYTSGSTDTQYF.

The rearrangement joins TRBV15 to TRBJ2-1, with 8 bases lining up with TRBD2. Trimming took 4 bases from V and 0 from J; bases not matched to a gene: 5. Germline lookup yields CDR1 LNHNV and CDR2 YYDKDF (reference sequence). CDR3 length equals 16 residues. The CDR3 nucleotides read TGTGCCACCAGCACTGAACTAGCGGACTCCTACAATGAGCAGTTCTTC. It encodes CATSTELADSYNEQFF.

The rearrangement uses TRBV5-1 and TRBJ2-7; 11 nucleotides line up with TRBD2. Germline CDR1 and CDR2: SGHRS and YFSETQ. V lost 2 bases to trimming and J lost 1 base; unmatched junction nucleotides: 2. CDR3 length equals 15 residues. The CDR3 spells CASSFGTSGSYEQYF. The CDR3 coding sequence is TGCGCCAGCAGCTTCGGGACTAGCGGATCCTACGAGCAGTACTTC.

The chain combines TRBV9 with TRBJ2-7, with D maybe TRBD2 (7 bases). The CDR3 totals 14 residues. The germline gives CDR1 SGDLS, CDR2 YYNGEE. V was pared by 4 bases and J by 2 bases, with 13 bases between. The CDR3 region has the DNA TGTGCCAGCAGCAGGGGGGGCCGGACCTACGAGCAGTACTTC. This sequence encodes CASSRGGRTYEQYF.

The V and J genes are TRBV9 and TRBJ2-7, with 7 positions matching TRBD2. Per germline, CDR1 SGDLS and CDR2 YYNGEE. This CDR3 is built from 14 residues. Trimming at V came to 3 bases and at J to 0 bases, leaving 3 bases not matched to a gene. The CDR3 sequence: CASSEGGASYEQYF. DNA of the CDR3: TGTGCCAGCAGCGAGGGAGGGGCCTCCTACGAGCAGTACTTC.

The chain employs TRBV7-6 and TRBJ1-4; a possible D gene is TRBD1 (6 bases). V dropped 1 base and J dropped 4 bases, with 31 bases sitting between them. Germline values: CDR1 SGHVS, CDR2 FNYEAQ. This CDR3 has 22 amino acids. CDR3 sequence reads: CASSLEIALVRGDAFVNEKLFF. The CDR3 DNA reads TGTGCCAGCAGCTTAGAAATAGCTTTGGTCAGGGGAGACGCTTTCGTTAATGAAAAACTGTTTTTT.

This chain links TRBV10-3 with TRBJ2-1, with 9 bases lining up with TRBD2. After removal of 2 bases from V and 9 bases from J, the junction contained 2 bases not matched to a gene. The CDR3 has 13 residues. Germline loops: CDR1 ENHRY, CDR2 SYGVKD. The CDR3 is CAISEGLASEQFF. The CDR3 DNA reads as TGTGCCATCAGTGAGGGACTAGCGAGTGAGCAGTTCTTC.

A single count supports this clone. V is TRBV10-1 and J is TRBJ2-7, with D tentatively TRBD2 (6 bases). CDR1 WNHNN and CDR2 SYGVQD come from the germline V gene (reference sequence). Between the trimmed V and J ends, which lost 2 bases and 7 bases, there was a span of 12 bases. CDR3 length: 13 amino acids. In DNA, the CDR3 is TGCGCCAGCAGTGAGGTCGGGGGTGGGGAGCAGTACTTC. It translates to CASSEVGGGEQYF.

This clone is a singleton in its sample. This chain uses TRBV6-5 with TRBJ2-3; the D gene is possibly TRBD2 (5 bases). CDR3 length equals 15 residues. Trimming took 2 bases from V and 1 from J, leaving 10 bases between them. The germline V gene encodes CDR1 MNHEY and CDR2 SVGAGI. Here the CDR3 reads CASSYGAGGTDTQYF. The CDR3 DNA follows: TGTGCCAGCAGTTACGGAGCCGGGGGCACAGATACGCAGTATTTT.

The CDR3 nucleotides are TGTGCCAGCAGTTTCGCCAGGAACTATGGCTACACCTTC. The encoded protein is CASSFARNYGYTF. The rearrangement uses TRBV27 and TRBJ1-2; D remains unclear. Looked up from germline, CDR1 is MNHEY and CDR2 is SMNVEV (reference sequence). Trimming pared 3 bases from V and 2 bases from J, leaving 7 bases between. This CDR3 comprises 13 residues.

The J gene is TRBJ1-1, the V gene TRBV11-3; D is possibly TRBD1 (5 bases). V gave up 5 bases and J gave up 1 base, with 14 bases separating them. Germline CDR1 and CDR2: SGHNT and YENEEA. The CDR3 length is 15 residues. CDR3 DNA sequence: TGTGCCAGCAGCCGACGCGGAGGGGCGAACACTGAAGCTTTCTTT. This sequence encodes CASSRRGGANTEAFF.

This rearrangement joins TRBV6-5 to TRBJ2-3, with D possibly being TRBD1 (5 bases). The CDR3 is made up of 13 amino acids. From germline, CDR1 is MNHEY and CDR2 SVGAGI. V dropped 2 bases and J dropped 4 bases, with 7 bases sitting between them. CDR3 sequence (DNA): TGTGCCAGCAGTTACACAGGTGCAGATACGCAGTATTTT. Amino acid sequence: CASSYTGADTQYF.

This clone has just one count. This chain links TRBV7-6 with TRBJ2-7; 8 nucleotides align to TRBD1. Germline V gene sequence: CDR1 SGHVS, CDR2 FNYEAQ. The CDR3 is 18 amino acids. With 5 bases clipped from V and 0 bases from J, the junction kept 15 bases outside the gene matches. This CDR3 reads CASSPRTGKGASSYEQYF. Here the CDR3 DNA reads TGTGCCAGCAGCCCCAGGACAGGGAAAGGGGCTAGCTCCTACGAGCAGTACTTC.

V and J are TRBV7-9 and TRBJ2-7; TRBD1 is a possible D gene (6 bases). The V end lost 6 bases, the J end lost 2 bases, and 20 bases lay between the germline ends. This CDR3 has 16 residues. CDR1 is SEHNR, CDR2 FQNEAQ, per germline (reference sequence). The CDR3: CASSLTGTSSPYEQYF. The CDR3 nucleotides are TGTGCCAGCAGTTTAACCGGGACATCCTCCCCCTACGAGCAGTACTTC.

V gene TRBV6-5 combines with J gene TRBJ2-1, with TRBD1 matching 9 bases. The CDR3 contains 15 residues. In germline, CDR1 is MNHEY, CDR2 SVGAGI. V dropped 2 bases and J dropped 4; count of bases not matched to a gene: 3. CDR3 sequence: CASSYVQGAYNEQFF. The CDR3 DNA reads TGTGCCAGCAGTTACGTACAGGGGGCGTACAATGAGCAGTTCTTC.

The chain combines TRBV9 with TRBJ1-5; 9 nucleotides align to TRBD1. The CDR3 runs 17 residues. Trimming took 3 bases from V and 5 from J; bases not matched to a gene: 12. Germline V gives CDR1 SGDLS, CDR2 YYNGEE. The CDR3 protein is CASSAASGTGKDQPQHF. The DNA for the CDR3 is TGTGCCAGCAGCGCAGCCTCCGGGACAGGGAAGGATCAGCCCCAGCATTTT.

The chain recombines TRBV27 with TRBJ2-7, with a weak D call TRBD1 (6 bases). Germline assignment: CDR1 MNHEY and CDR2 SMNVEV (reference sequence). The V gene lost 4 bases and the J gene lost 2 bases, with 12 bases spanning the gap. The CDR3 totals 14 residues. CDR3 region: CASSSGTRTYEQYF. The CDR3 nucleotides are TGTGCCAGCAGTTCCGGGACACGTACCTACGAGCAGTACTTC.

The count of this clone is one. The chain carries TRBV27 and TRBJ1-1; the D is unclear. The CDR3 loop spans 14 amino acids. Germline V gene data show CDR1 as MNHEY and CDR2 as SMNVEV (reference sequence). The V end lost 1 base, the J end lost 1 base, and 7 bases lay between the germline ends. CDR3 sequence: CASSLYAGNTEAFF. In DNA form, the CDR3 reads TGTGCCAGCAGTTTATATGCAGGGAACACTGAAGCTTTCTTT.

The table lists this clone with a count of one. V usage is TRBV4-1 and J usage is TRBJ2-3, with unresolved D. V was cut by 4 bases and J by 2 bases, with 10 bases left in between. CDR1 is MGHRA, CDR2 YSYEKL, per germline. This CDR3 has 14 amino acids. CDR3 protein: CASSLGYYTDTQYF. As DNA, the CDR3 is TGCGCCAGCAGCCTAGGATACTACACAGATACGCAGTATTTT.

The gene calls are TRBV28 and TRBJ2-5; possibly TRBD2 for D (6 bases). CDR1 and CDR2 from the germline V gene are MDHEN and SYDVKM. The CDR3 is 15 amino acids. Trimming left V 7 bases short and J 3 bases short, with 18 bases between. Here the CDR3 DNA reads TGTGCCAGCATCCACGAAGGGGCGGGGAAAGAGACCCAGTACTTC. It codes for CASIHEGAGKETQYF.

CDR3 coding DNA: TGTGCCAGCAGCTTAGTAACTAGCCACAATGAGCAGTTCTTC. This translates into CASSLVTSHNEQFF. V is TRBV7-2 and J is TRBJ2-1, with D maybe TRBD2 (6 bases). Trimming pared 1 base from V and 5 bases from J, leaving 9 bases between. CDR3 length: 14 residues. Germline CDR1 is SGHTA and CDR2 is FQGNSA.

The genes are TRBV4-1 and TRBJ2-1; 8 bases map to TRBD2. CDR1 is MGHRA, CDR2 YSYEKL, per germline. The CDR3 is made up of 17 amino acids. The J segment lost 5 bases and the V segment lost 2 bases, leaving 11 bases of the junction unmatched. The CDR3 loop is CASSQNVAAGGDNEQFF. CDR3 DNA: TGCGCCAGCAGCCAAAACGTTGCGGCGGGAGGAGACAATGAGCAGTTCTTC.

This clone occurred once. This chain connects TRBV6-8 to TRBJ2-7, with D perhaps matching TRBD2 (6 bases). Looked up from germline, CDR1 is MNHGY and CDR2 is SAAAGT. V was cut by 2 bases and J by 4 bases, with 12 bases left in between. This CDR3 has 14 amino acids. The CDR3 region is CASSYGGSGYEQYF. The CDR3 region has the DNA TGTGCCAGCAGTTACGGAGGGAGCGGGTACGAGCAGTACTTC.

The rearrangement uses TRBV10-2 and TRBJ2-5; TRBD2 matches 8 bases. The V gene's germline CDR1 is WSHSY and CDR2 SAAADI. V lost 0 bases to trimming and J lost 0 bases; unmatched junction nucleotides: 3. CDR3 length: 16 amino acids. In DNA, the CDR3 is TGCGCCAGCAGTGAGTCTGTACTAGCGGACCAAGAGACCCAGTACTTC. It is translated as CASSESVLADQETQYF.